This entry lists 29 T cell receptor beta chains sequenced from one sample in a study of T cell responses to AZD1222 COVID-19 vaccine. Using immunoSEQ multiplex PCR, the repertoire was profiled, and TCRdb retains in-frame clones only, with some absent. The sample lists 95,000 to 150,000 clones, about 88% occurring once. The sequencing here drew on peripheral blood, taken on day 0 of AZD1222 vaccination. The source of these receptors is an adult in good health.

The CDR3 spells CASSLDGVTNEKLFF. The CDR3 DNA reads TGTGCCAGCAGCTTAGATGGGGTGACTAATGAAAAACTGTTTTTT. The chain joins TRBV7-2 to TRBJ1-4; D is ambiguous. The CDR3 is 15 residues long. V shed 1 base and J shed 2 bases, with 8 bases lying between them. The V gene's germline CDR1 is SGHTA and CDR2 FQGNSA.

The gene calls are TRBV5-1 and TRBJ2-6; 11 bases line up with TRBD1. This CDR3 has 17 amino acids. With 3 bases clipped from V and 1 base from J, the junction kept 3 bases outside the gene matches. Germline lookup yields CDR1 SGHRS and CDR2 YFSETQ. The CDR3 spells CASSSRDRGSGANVLTF. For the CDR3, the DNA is TGCGCCAGCAGCTCCCGGGACAGGGGGTCTGGGGCCAACGTCCTGACTTTC.

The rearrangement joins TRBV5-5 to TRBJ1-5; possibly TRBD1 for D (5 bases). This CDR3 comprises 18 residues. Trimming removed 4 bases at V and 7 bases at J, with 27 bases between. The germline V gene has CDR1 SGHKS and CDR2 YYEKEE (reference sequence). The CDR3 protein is CASSPNCTGANGGQPQHF. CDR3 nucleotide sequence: TGTGCCAGCAGCCCCAACTGCACCGGGGCTAATGGAGGACAGCCCCAGCATTTT.

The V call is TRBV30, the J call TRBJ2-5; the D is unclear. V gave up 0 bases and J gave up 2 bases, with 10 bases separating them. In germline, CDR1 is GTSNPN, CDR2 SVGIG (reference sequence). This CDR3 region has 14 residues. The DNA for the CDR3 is TGTGCCTGGAGTGTGTCTTTAAGTCAAGAGACCCAGTACTTC. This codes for CAWSVSLSQETQYF.

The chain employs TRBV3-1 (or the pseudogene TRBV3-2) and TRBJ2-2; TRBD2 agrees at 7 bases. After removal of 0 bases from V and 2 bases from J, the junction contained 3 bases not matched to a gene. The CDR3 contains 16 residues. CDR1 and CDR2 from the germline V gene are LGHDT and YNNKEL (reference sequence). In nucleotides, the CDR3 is TGTGCCAGCAGCCAAGAAGGGACTACAAACACCGGGGAGCTGTTTTTT. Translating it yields CASSQEGTTNTGELFF.

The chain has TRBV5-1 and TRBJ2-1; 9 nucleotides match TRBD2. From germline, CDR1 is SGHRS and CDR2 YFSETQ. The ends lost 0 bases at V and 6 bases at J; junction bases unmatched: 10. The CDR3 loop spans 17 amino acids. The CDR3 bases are TGCGCCAGCAGCTTGGTCCTTAGCGGGAGTATGGGCAATGAGCAGTTCTTC. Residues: CASSLVLSGSMGNEQFF.

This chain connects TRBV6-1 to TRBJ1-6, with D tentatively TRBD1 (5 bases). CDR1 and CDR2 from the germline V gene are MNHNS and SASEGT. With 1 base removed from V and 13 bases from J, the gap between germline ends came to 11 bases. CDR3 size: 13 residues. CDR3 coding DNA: TGTGCCAGCAGTGAAGAGGCAGGGTTTCCCCTCCACTTT. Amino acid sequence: CASSEEAGFPLHF.

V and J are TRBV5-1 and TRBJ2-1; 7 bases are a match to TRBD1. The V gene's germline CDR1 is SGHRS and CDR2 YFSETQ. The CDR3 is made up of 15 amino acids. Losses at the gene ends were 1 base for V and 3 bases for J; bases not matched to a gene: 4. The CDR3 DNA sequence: TGCGCCAGCAGCTTGTGGACAGGCTTCTACAATGAGCAGTTCTTC. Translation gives CASSLWTGFYNEQFF.

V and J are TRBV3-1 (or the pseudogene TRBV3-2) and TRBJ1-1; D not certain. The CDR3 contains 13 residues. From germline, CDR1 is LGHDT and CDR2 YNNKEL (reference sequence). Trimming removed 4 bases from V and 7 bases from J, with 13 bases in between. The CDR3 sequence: CASSPRAAHEAFF. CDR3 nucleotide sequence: TGTGCCAGCAGCCCCCGGGCAGCTCATGAAGCTTTCTTT.

CDR3 DNA: TGTGCCAGCAGCCTCGGGGACTCCAACTATGGCTACACCTTC. This codes for CASSLGDSNYGYTF. The chain links TRBV5-6 to TRBJ1-2; the D gene is possibly TRBD1 (5 bases). Germline-derived CDR1 and CDR2 are SGHDT and YYEEEE. V was trimmed by 4 bases and J by 2 bases, leaving 12 bases between them. This CDR3 comprises 14 residues.

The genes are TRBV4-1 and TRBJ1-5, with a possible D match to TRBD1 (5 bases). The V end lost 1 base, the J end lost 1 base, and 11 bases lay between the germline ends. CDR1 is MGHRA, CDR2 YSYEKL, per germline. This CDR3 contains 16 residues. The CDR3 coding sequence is TGCGCCAGCAGCCAAGTGGCTGGGGGAAGCAATCAGCCCCAGCATTTT. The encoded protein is CASSQVAGGSNQPQHF.

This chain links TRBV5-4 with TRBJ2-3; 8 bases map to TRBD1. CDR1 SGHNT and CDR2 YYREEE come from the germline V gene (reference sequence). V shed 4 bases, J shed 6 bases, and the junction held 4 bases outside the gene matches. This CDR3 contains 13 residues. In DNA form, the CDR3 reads TGTGCCAGCAGCCCCCAGGGGGCGGATACGCAGTATTTT. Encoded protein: CASSPQGADTQYF.

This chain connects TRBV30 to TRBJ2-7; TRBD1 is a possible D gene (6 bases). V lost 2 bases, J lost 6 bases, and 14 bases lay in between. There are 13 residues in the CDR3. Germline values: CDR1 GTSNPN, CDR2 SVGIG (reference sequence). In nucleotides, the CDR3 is TGTGCCTGGAGTTCGGGCAGGGGAGCCGAGCAGTACTTC. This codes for CAWSSGRGAEQYF.

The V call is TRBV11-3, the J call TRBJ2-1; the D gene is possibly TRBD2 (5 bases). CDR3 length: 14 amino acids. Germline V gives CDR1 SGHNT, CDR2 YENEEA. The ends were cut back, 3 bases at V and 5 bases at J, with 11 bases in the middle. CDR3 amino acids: CASSLRTGHNEQFF. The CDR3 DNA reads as TGTGCCAGCAGCTTGAGGACTGGACACAATGAGCAGTTCTTC.

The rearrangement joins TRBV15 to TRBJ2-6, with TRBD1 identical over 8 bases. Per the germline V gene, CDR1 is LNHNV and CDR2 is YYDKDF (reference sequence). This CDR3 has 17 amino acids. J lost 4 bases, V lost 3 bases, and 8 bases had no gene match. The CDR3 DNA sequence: TGTGCCACCAGCAGCCAGGGGGCTGGGGCCGGGGCCAACGTCCTGACTTTC. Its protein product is CATSSQGAGAGANVLTF.

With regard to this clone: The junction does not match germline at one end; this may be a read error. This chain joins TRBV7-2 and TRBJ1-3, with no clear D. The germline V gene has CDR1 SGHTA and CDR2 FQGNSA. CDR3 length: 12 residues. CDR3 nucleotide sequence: TGTGCCAGCAGCATAGCTGGAAACACCATATATTTT. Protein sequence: CASSIAGNTIYF. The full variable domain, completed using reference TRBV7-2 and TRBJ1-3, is GAGVSQSPSNKVTEKGKDVELRCDPISGHTALYWYRQSLGQGLEFLIYFQGNSAPDKSGLPSDRFSAERTGGSVSTLTIQRTQQEDSAVYLCASSIAGNTIYFGEGSWLTVV.

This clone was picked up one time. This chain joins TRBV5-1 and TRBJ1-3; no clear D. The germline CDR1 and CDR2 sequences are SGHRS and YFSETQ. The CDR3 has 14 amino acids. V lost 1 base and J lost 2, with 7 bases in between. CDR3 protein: CASSLTGTGNTIYF. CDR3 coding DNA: TGCGCCAGCAGCTTGACGGGGACTGGAAACACCATATATTTT.

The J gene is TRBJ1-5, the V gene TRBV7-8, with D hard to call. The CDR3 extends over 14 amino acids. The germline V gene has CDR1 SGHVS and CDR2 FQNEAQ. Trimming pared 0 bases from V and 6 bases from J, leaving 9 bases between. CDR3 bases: TGTGCCAGCAGCTTAGCAGGGAAGGGTCAGCCCCAGCATTTT. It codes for CASSLAGKGQPQHF.

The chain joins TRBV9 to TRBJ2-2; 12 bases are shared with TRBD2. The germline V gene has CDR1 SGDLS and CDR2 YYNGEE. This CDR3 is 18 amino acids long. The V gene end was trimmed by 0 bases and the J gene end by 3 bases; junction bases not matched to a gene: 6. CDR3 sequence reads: CASSVALAGGPDTGELFF. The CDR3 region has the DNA TGTGCCAGCAGCGTAGCTCTAGCGGGAGGGCCGGACACCGGGGAGCTGTTTTTT.

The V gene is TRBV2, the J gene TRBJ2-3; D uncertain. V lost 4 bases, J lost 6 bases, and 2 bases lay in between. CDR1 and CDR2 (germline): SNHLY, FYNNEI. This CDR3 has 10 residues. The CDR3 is CASSGDTQYF. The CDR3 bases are TGTGCCAGCAGTGGGGATACGCAGTATTTT.

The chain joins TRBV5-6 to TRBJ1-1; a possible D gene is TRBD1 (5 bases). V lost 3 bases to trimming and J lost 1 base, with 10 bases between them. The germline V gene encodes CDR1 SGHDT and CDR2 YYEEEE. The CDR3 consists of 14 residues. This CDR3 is CASSSGRRNTEAFF. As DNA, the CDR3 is TGTGCCAGCAGCTCGGGACGGAGGAACACTGAAGCTTTCTTT. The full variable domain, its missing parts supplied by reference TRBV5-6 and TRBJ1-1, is DAGVTQSPTHLIKTRGQQVTLRCSPKSGHDTVSWYQQALGQGPQFIFQYYEEEERQRGNFPDRFSGHQFPNYSSELNVNALLLGDSALYLCASSSGRRNTEAFFGQGTRLTVV.

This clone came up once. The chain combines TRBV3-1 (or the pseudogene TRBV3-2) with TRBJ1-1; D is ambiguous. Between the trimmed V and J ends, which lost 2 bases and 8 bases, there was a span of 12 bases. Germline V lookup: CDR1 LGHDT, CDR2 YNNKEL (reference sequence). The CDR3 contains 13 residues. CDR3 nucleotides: TGTGCCAGCAGCCAACCCCAAGCGGAAGAAGCTTTCTTT. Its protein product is CASSQPQAEEAFF.

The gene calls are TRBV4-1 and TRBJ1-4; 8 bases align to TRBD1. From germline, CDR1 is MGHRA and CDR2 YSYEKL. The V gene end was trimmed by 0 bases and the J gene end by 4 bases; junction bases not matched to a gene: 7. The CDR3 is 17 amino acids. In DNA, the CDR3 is TGCGCCAGCAGCCAAGATCCAGGGACAGGCTATAATGAAAAACTGTTTTTT. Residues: CASSQDPGTGYNEKLFF.

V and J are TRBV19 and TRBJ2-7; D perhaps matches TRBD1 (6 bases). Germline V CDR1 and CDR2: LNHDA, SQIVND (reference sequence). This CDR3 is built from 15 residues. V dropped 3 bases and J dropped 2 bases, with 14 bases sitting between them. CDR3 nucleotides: TGTGCCAGTAGTATGGGATCGGACAGAGCCTACGAGCAGTACTTC. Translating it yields CASSMGSDRAYEQYF.

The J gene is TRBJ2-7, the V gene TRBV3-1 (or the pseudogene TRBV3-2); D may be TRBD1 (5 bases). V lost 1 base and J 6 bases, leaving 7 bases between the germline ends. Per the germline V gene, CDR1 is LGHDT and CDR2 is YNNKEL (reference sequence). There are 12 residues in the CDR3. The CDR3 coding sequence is TGTGCCAGCAGCCAAGCTGGGGCCGAGCAGTACTTC. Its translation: CASSQAGAEQYF.

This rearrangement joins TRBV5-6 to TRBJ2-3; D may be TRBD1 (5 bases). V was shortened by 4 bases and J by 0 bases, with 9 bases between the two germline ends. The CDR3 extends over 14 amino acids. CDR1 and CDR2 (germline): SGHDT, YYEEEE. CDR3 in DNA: TGTGCCAGCAGCCCGACAGCTAGCACAGATACGCAGTATTTT. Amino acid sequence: CASSPTASTDTQYF.

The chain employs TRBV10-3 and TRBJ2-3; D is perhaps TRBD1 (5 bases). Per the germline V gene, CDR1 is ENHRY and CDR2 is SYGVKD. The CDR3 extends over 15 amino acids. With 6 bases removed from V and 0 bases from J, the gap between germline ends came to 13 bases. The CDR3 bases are TGTGCCATCAGCCCCGAAGGGGCTAGCACAGATACGCAGTATTTT. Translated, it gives CAISPEGASTDTQYF.

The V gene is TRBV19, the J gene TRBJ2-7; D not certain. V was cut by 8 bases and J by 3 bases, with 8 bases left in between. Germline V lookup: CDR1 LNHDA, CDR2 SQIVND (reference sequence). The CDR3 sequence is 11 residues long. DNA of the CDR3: TGTGCCAGTGGCGACGGCTACGAGCAGTACTTC. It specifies CASGDGYEQYF.

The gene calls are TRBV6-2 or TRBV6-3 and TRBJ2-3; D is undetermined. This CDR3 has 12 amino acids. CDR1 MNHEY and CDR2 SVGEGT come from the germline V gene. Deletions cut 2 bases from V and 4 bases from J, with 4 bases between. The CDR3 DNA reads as TGTGCCAGCAGTTACACGGCAGATACGCAGTATTTT. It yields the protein CASSYTADTQYF.